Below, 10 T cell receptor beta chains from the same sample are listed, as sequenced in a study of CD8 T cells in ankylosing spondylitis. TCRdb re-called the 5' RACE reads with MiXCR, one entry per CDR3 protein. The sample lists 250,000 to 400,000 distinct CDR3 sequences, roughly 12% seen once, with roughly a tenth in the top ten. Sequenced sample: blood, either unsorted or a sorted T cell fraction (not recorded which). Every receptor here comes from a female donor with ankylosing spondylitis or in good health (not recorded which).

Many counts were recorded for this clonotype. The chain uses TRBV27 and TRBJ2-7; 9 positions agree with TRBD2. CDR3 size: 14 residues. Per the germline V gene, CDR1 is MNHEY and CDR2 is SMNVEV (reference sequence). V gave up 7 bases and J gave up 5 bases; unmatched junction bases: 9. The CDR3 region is CASKSLAGVHEQYF. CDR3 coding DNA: TGTGCCAGCAAATCCTTAGCGGGAGTCCACGAGCAGTACTTC.

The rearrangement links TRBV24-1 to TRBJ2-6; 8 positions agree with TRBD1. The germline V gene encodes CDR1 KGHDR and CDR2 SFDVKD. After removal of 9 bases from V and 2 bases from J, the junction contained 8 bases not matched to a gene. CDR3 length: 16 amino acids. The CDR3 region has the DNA TGTGCCACCCTCGCCCCAGGGGGCACTGGGGCCAACGTCCTGACTTTC. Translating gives CATLAPGGTGANVLTF.

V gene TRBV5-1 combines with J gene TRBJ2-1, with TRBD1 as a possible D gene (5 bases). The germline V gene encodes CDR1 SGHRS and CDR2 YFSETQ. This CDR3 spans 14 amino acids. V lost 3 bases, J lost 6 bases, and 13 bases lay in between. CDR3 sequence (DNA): TGCGCCAGCAGCTCCCCCCACAGGCCCAATGAGCAGTTCTTC. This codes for CASSSPHRPNEQFF.

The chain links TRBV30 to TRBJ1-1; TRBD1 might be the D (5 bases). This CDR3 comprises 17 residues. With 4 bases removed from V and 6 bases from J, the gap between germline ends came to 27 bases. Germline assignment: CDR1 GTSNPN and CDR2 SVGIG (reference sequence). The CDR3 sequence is CAWTPRWGSGLRAEAFF. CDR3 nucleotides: TGTGCCTGGACCCCTAGGTGGGGGAGCGGCTTAAGAGCTGAAGCTTTCTTT.

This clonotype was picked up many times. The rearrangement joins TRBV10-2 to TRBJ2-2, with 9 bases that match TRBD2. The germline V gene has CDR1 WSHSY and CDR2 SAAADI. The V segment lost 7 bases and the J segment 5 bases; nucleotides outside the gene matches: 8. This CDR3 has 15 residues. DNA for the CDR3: TGCGCCAGCACCTCGCGGGGGGGTTCGACCGGGGAGCTGTTTTTT. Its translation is CASTSRGGSTGELFF.

The CDR3 nucleotides read TGTGCCAGTCAACAGGGACCTAGCACAGATACGCAGTATTTT. Protein: CASQQGPSTDTQYF. The chain joins TRBV6-1 to TRBJ2-3; maybe TRBD1 (6 bases). This CDR3 contains 14 residues. Looked up from germline, CDR1 is MNHNS and CDR2 is SASEGT. Trimming took off 9 bases at V and 0 bases at J, with 13 bases between the two ends.

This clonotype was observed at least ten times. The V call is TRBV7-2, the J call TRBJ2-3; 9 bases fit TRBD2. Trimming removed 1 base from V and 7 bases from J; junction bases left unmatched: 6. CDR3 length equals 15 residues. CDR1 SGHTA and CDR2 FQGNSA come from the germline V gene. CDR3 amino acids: CASSLEASGKNTQYF. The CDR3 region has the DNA TGTGCCAGCAGCTTAGAAGCTAGCGGGAAGAATACGCAGTATTTT. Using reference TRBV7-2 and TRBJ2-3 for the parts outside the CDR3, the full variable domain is GAGVSQSPSNKVTEKGKDVELRCDPISGHTALYWYRQSLGQGLEFLIYFQGNSAPDKSGLPSDRFSAERTGGSVSTLTIQRTQQEDSAVYLCASSLEASGKNTQYFGPGTRLTVL.

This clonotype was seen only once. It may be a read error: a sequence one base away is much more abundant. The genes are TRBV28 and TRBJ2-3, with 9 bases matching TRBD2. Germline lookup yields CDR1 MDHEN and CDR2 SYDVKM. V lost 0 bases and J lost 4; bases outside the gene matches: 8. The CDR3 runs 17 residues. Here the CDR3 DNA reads TGTGCCAGCAGTTTATGGGGTAGCGGGAGCACCTCAGATACGCAGTATTTT. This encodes CASSLWGSGSTSDTQYF.

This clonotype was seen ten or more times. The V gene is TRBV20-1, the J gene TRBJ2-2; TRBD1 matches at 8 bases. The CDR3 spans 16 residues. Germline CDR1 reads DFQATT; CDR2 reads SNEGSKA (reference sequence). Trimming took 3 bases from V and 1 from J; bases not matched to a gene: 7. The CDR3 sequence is CSASPRTGRNTGELFF. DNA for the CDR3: TGCAGTGCTAGCCCTAGGACAGGGAGGAACACCGGGGAGCTGTTTTTT.

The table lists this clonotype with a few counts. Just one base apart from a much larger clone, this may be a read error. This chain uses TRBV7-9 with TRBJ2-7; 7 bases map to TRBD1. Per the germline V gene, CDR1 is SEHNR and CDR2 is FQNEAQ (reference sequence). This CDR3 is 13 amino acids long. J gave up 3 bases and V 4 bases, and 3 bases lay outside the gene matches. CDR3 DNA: TGTGCCAGCAGCTATGGACAGGACTACGAGCAGTACTTC. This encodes CASSYGQDYEQYF.